The T cell receptor beta chain described here comes from a study of CXCR3-negative and CXCR3-positive naive CD8 T cells. Notes on the study in general: CXCR3-positive naive cells carried more hydrophobic TRB CDR3s than CXCR3-negative naive cells did. In naive cells, CXCR3-negative and CXCR3-positive subsets had similar TRBV-TRBJ usage; memory cells differed.

CDR3 size: 17 residues. Per the germline V gene, CDR1 is MDHEN and CDR2 is SYDVKM. As to this clonotype: The target antigen is unknown.

UMI-labeled 5' RACE yielded the TRB cDNA libraries. One entry per CDR3 protein, without DNA, is what TCRdb gives after re-calling the 5' RACE reads. Recorded for this sample: over 100,000 distinct CDR3 sequences. This chain links TRBV28 with TRBJ2-5; TCRdb calls TRBD2, which cannot be checked without DNA. Sequenced input: naive CXCR3- CD8+ T cells from blood. Subset in this sample: CD45RO-CCR7+CD27+CD95- naive CD8+ T cells lacking CXCR3 (TNR3-). This TCR was sampled from a human donor in good health. Some clones in this sample may be carry-over from other donors' samples. The CDR3 is CASSLISPGQAQETQYF.